This T cell receptor beta chain was recorded in a study of T-cell reconstitution after alpha-beta-depleted transplantation in children. The library targeted TCRbeta and was prepared with unique molecular identifiers. Each CDR3 protein is one row after TCRdb ran MiXCR on the PCR reads. The table has over 200,000 distinct CDR3 sequences, roughly a tenth seen once. This clonotype showed up many times. The sequence was obtained from a child younger than two with acute myeloid leukemia, due to receive a stem cell transplant. The specimen was PBMCs, collected before TCRalphabeta/CD19-depleted stem cell transplant.

In DNA, the CDR3 is TGTGCCAGCAGTTTGATAGGGGGGGGGATTGTTTATGGCTACACCTTC. It specifies CASSLIGGGIVYGYTF. The chain carries TRBV12-3 or TRBV12-4 and TRBJ1-2, with D possibly being TRBD1 (6 bases). V was shortened by 3 bases and J by 5 bases, with 19 bases between the two germline ends. The CDR3 loop spans 16 amino acids.